The entry below describes one TCR beta chain. V shed 5 bases and J shed 4 bases, with 13 bases lying between them. This CDR3 is 14 amino acids long. Germline CDR1 is MDHEN and CDR2 is SYDVKM. The data originate from a study of control samples from healthy donors and cancer patients. The data were produced by immunoSEQ multiplex PCR, yet TCRdb's version contains in-frame clones alone and is incomplete. The sample carries some 170,000 clones, 96% recorded once. The sample was blood. The TCR sequence derives from a woman in her thirties in good health. This rearrangement joins TRBV28 to TRBJ2-3; D is possibly TRBD1 (6 bases). CDR3 loop: CASSPGARADTQYF. The DNA for the CDR3 is TGTGCCAGCAGTCCAGGGGCGAGGGCAGATACGCAGTATTTT.